Sequencing of this T cell receptor (beta chain) was carried out in a study of CD8 T cells in Susac syndrome (dated by TCRdb to the late 2010s). Regarding the study in general: The study used repertoire sequencing to test whether antigen drove CD8+ T cell activation and differentiation in Susac syndrome. CD8+ T cell repertoire clonality was compared between more than 9 healthy donors, some 14 Susac syndrome patients and fewer than 19 multiple sclerosis patients. Study-wide conclusions, independent of this receptor: The TCR sequencing and HLA analysis was acknowledged to have included a relatively small number of individuals.

The CDR3 runs 12 amino acids, cysteine and phenylalanine included. This entry keeps only the CDR3 DNA: 36 bases, framed from base 1. Trimming removed 10 bases from V and 8 bases from J; the gene matches leave 6 bases unexplained. Based on the germline V gene (reference sequence), the CDR1 and CDR2 sequences are LGHDT and YNNKEL. High-throughput TCR beta sequencing profiled peripheral blood CD8+ and CD4+ T cells from healthy donors, Susac syndrome patients and multiple sclerosis patients. The multiple sclerosis controls were treatment-naive patients who had stable or active relapsing-remitting disease and met the revised McDonald criteria. Bulk CD8+ and CD4+ T cells were purified by magnetic negative isolation, while CD8+ TEMRA cells were enriched using FACS. Blood was drawn into EDTA tubes, processed within 24 hours, and PBMCs were isolated by density gradient centrifugation. PBMCs destined for TCR sequencing were cryopreserved in liquid nitrogen and later thawed in a 37 °C water bath. Purity of sorted or isolated CD4+, CD8+ and CD8+ TEMRA cells was at least 90%.

RNA was extracted with the RNeasy kit and roughly 0.45 to 1 ug was reverse transcribed using random hexamers. The immunoSEQ multiplex PCR assay, covering 54 Vbeta and 13 Jbeta segments, was used to amplify TCR beta CDR3 regions. PCR amplification bias was corrected using a synthetic template baseline for primer optimization and computational correction. The authors' analysis ran thus. Reads were assigned to V, D and J genes according to IMGT and analyzed in immunoSEQ Analyzer, with only productive sequences retained. To calculate clonality, Shannon entropy was normalized by log2 of the number of productive unique sequences and then subtracted from one. For each patient and control, public and private clones were evaluated among the 100 most prevalent clones. Clones were defined as Susac-specific if absent from the healthy and MS cohorts, from around 1,000 published viral clones and from other ImmuneACCESS disease sequences. TCRdb passed the public sequencing reads through fastp at Q25 and MiXCR, retaining productive beta sequences. Rows are combined by CDR3 protein, so each entry shows the most common genes and DNA. These V and J calls originate from TCRdb's pipeline instead of the authors' own analysis. This sample gives under 200,000 distinct CDR3 sequences in total; 85% to 95% of them show up just once. 0.15% to 0.2% of the sample is taken by the ten largest.

For this clonotype: Its target antigen remains unknown. Per-nucleotide qualities are absent, and no much larger clonotype sits a single base away.

What was sequenced was CD8+ T cells from PBMCs. The TCR sequence derives from a human donor with multiple sclerosis. The sequence links TRBV3-1 to TRBJ2-1; TRBD2 matches 9 bases in the middle. The DNA sequence is as follows: TGTGCCACCCGTAGCGGGAGCCATGAGCAGTTCTTC. This encodes CATRSGSHEQFF.